The 20 T cell receptor beta chains in this list originate from one sample, sequenced in a study of yellow fever vaccine responses in identical twins. TCRdb ran MiXCR on the RT-PCR reads and lists one entry per CDR3 protein. The repertoire consists of roughly 23,000 distinct CDR3 sequences, with under 85% occurring once and the leading ten covering around 4.8%. The material sequenced was T cells from blood (PBMCs), unsorted or a sorted subset (not recorded which), taken before or after yellow fever vaccination (not recorded which). All receptors derive from a woman aged 18-30 years who received the yellow fever vaccine.

This clonotype was counted a few times. The chain is built from TRBV12-5 and TRBJ1-4; D unresolved. Per the germline V gene, CDR1 is LGHNT and CDR2 is FRNRAP. The CDR3 is 18 residues long. The V gene lost 0 bases and the J gene lost 0 bases, with 14 bases spanning the gap. CDR3 amino acids: CASGLVPKSSATNEKLFF. The CDR3 DNA follows: TGTGCTAGTGGTTTGGTACCCAAAAGCTCTGCAACTAATGAAAAACTGTTTTTT.

This chain's CDR3 is CSARAGGGTEAFF. In nucleotides, the CDR3 is TGCAGTGCTAGAGCTGGGGGGGGCACTGAAGCTTTCTTT. The chain couples TRBV20-1 to TRBJ1-1; TRBD1 is a possible D gene (5 bases). Per the germline V gene, CDR1 is DFQATT and CDR2 is SNEGSKA (reference sequence). The CDR3 sequence is 13 residues long. The V end was cut by 1 base, the J end by 4 bases, with 10 bases between.

The J gene is TRBJ2-2, the V gene TRBV14, with a tentative D call TRBD1 (6 bases). The CDR3 spans 16 residues. Germline V lookup: CDR1 SGHDN, CDR2 FVKESK. V gave up 0 bases and J gave up 6 bases, with 14 bases separating them. The CDR3: CASSQDQGHYSGELFF. CDR3 sequence (DNA): TGTGCCAGCAGCCAAGATCAGGGACATTATTCCGGGGAGCTGTTTTTT. The full variable domain, rest sourced from reference TRBV14 and TRBJ2-2, is EAGVTQFPSHSVIEKGQTVTLRCDPISGHDNLYWYRRVMGKEIKFLLHFVKESKQDESGMPNNRFLAERTGGTYSTLKVQPAELEDSGVYFCASSQDQGHYSGELFFGEGSRLTVL.

The chain combines TRBV5-1 with TRBJ1-1; D not resolved. V was trimmed by 0 bases and J by 1 base, leaving 10 bases between them. The CDR3 is 15 amino acids. Germline V CDR1 and CDR2: SGHRS, YFSETQ. In nucleotides, the CDR3 is TGCGCCAGCAGCTTGGTCCAAACATCGAACACTGAAGCTTTCTTT. Translating it yields CASSLVQTSNTEAFF.

The J gene is TRBJ1-1, the V gene TRBV25-1; tentatively, D is TRBD1 (6 bases). Germline V gene data show CDR1 as MGHDK and CDR2 as SYGVNS. The CDR3 extends over 15 amino acids. The ends were cut back, 7 bases at V and 3 bases at J, with 18 bases in the middle. CDR3 in DNA: TGTGCCAGCAATACGGCAGGGGCCCGGGACACTGAAGCTTTCTTT. Translation: CASNTAGARDTEAFF.

V gene TRBV29-1 combines with J gene TRBJ1-1; possible D gene TRBD1, 5 bases. V shed 4 bases and J shed 4 bases, with 10 bases lying between them. CDR1 SQVTM and CDR2 ANQGSEA come from the germline V gene. The CDR3 has 12 amino acids. The CDR3 protein is CSVVQGSTEAFF. In nucleotides, the CDR3 is TGCAGCGTTGTCCAGGGAAGCACTGAAGCTTTCTTT.

This clonotype was detected only a few times. CDR3 coding DNA: TGTGCCAGAGGGGAATACCCCTACGAGCAGTACGTC. It translates to CARGEYPYEQYV. V and J are TRBV13 and TRBJ2-7, with D possibly matching TRBD1 (5 bases). Germline CDR1 reads PRHDT; CDR2 reads FYEKMQ (reference sequence). The ends were cut back, 9 bases at V and 2 bases at J, with 11 bases in the middle. CDR3 length: 12 residues.

In this sample, this clonotype turned up once. V gene TRBV11-1 combines with J gene TRBJ1-4; TRBD1 might be the D (5 bases). The length of the CDR3 is 16 residues. CDR1 and CDR2 from the germline V gene are SGHAT and FQDESV (reference sequence). Trimming took 5 bases from V and 5 from J, leaving 18 bases between them. The CDR3 nucleotides read TGTGCCAGCAGCCCTTCGCGACAGTCGAGGAATGAAAAACTGTTTTTT. Protein: CASSPSRQSRNEKLFF.

This clonotype was counted only a few times. The V call is TRBV7-9, the J call TRBJ2-5; D possibly uses TRBD1 or TRBD2 (5 bases each). Germline loops: CDR1 SEHNR, CDR2 FQNEAQ (reference sequence). V was shortened by 5 bases and J by 5 bases, with 18 bases between the two germline ends. The CDR3 contains 15 residues. Here the CDR3 DNA reads TGTGCCAGCAGCGTTGGGACGCATGGTTCGGAGACCCAGTACTTC. Protein product: CASSVGTHGSETQYF.

The V and J genes are TRBV13 and TRBJ1-1; D is unclear. Germline V gene sequence: CDR1 PRHDT, CDR2 FYEKMQ (reference sequence). The CDR3 extends over 14 amino acids. With 2 bases removed from V and 1 base from J, the gap between germline ends came to 8 bases. The CDR3: CASSLILWNTEAFF. The DNA for the CDR3 is TGTGCCAGCAGCTTAATTCTGTGGAACACTGAAGCTTTCTTT.

The rearrangement uses TRBV7-6 and TRBJ2-1; D gene ambiguous. Germline loops: CDR1 SGHVS, CDR2 FNYEAQ. The germline V and J ends were trimmed by 4 bases and 2 bases, with 6 bases remaining between them. This CDR3 is 13 amino acids long. This chain's CDR3 is CASSSLPYNEQFF. Written as DNA, the CDR3 is TGTGCCAGCAGCTCCCTTCCCTACAATGAGCAGTTCTTC.

The rearrangement joins TRBV2 to TRBJ2-7, with D perhaps matching TRBD1 or TRBD2 (5 bases each). V was pared by 4 bases and J by 2 bases, with 12 bases between. This CDR3 is built from 14 residues. Germline V gives CDR1 SNHLY, CDR2 FYNNEI. In DNA form, the CDR3 reads TGTGCCAGCAGTGTGGGGCTAGCAGCCTACGAGCAGTACGTC. Translating it yields CASSVGLAAYEQYV.

The chain joins TRBV20-1 to TRBJ2-5, with no clear D. The CDR3 is 13 amino acids. The germline V gene encodes CDR1 DFQATT and CDR2 SNEGSKA (reference sequence). Trimming shortened V by 3 bases and J by 4 bases, and 12 bases separated the two germline ends. CDR3 loop: CSARTSRAETQYF. CDR3 sequence (DNA): TGCAGTGCTAGGACTTCTAGGGCAGAGACCCAGTACTTC.

This clonotype was picked up one time. The chain uses TRBV2 and TRBJ2-1; D call uncertain. Germline V lookup: CDR1 SNHLY, CDR2 FYNNEI. CDR3 length equals 15 residues. V lost 3 bases and J lost 6, with 15 bases in between. The DNA for the CDR3 is TGTGCCAGCAGTGACCAGCACACACGGAGCAATGAGCAGTTCTTC. It yields the protein CASSDQHTRSNEQFF. The full variable domain, rest sourced from reference TRBV2 and TRBJ2-1, is EPEVTQTPSHQVTQMGQEVILRCVPISNHLYFYWYRQILGQKVEFLVSFYNNEISEKSEIFDDQFSVERPDGSNFTLKIRSTKLEDSAMYFCASSDQHTRSNEQFFGPGTRLTVL.

The rearrangement joins TRBV24-1 to TRBJ1-5, with TRBD1 as a possible D gene (5 bases). V lost 4 bases to trimming and J lost 0 bases, with 9 bases between them. The CDR3 length is 15 residues. CDR1 is KGHDR, CDR2 SFDVKD, per germline. The CDR3 DNA reads TGTGCCACCAGTGACCCAGGGATTAGCAATCAGCCCCAGCATTTT. This sequence encodes CATSDPGISNQPQHF.

The chain links TRBV6-1 to TRBJ1-1, with D tentatively TRBD1 (6 bases). Germline V gives CDR1 MNHNS, CDR2 SASEGT. The ends were cut back, 5 bases at V and 0 bases at J, with 13 bases in the middle. CDR3 length: 15 amino acids. CDR3 protein: CASSQGSRVNTEAFF. DNA for the CDR3: TGTGCCAGCAGTCAGGGGAGCAGGGTGAACACTGAAGCTTTCTTT.

This clonotype was observed a handful of times. J is TRBJ2-5 and V is TRBV5-5; D possibly corresponds to TRBD1 (8 bases). The CDR3 is made up of 13 amino acids. Per the germline V gene, CDR1 is SGHKS and CDR2 is YYEKEE (reference sequence). V lost 6 bases and J lost 5, with 14 bases in between. The CDR3 spells CASTNRGGETQYF. As DNA, the CDR3 is TGTGCCAGCACCAACAGGGGGGGTGAGACCCAGTACTTC. Based on the CDR3 plus reference TRBV5-5 and TRBJ2-5, the full variable domain is DAGVTQSPTHLIKTRGQQVTLRCSPISGHKSVSWYQQVLGQGPQFIFQYYEKEERGRGNFPDRFSARQFPNYSSELNVNALLLGDSALYLCASTNRGGETQYFGPGTRLLVL.

CDR3 sequence: CASRGRNSPLHF. The CDR3 region has the DNA TGTGCCAGTCGCGGCCGAAATTCACCCCTCCACTTT. J is TRBJ1-6 and V is TRBV6-5; D unclear. The ends were cut back, 9 bases at V and 7 bases at J, with 10 bases in the middle. The CDR3 loop spans 12 amino acids. The germline gives CDR1 MNHEY, CDR2 SVGAGI.

V gene TRBV11-1 combines with J gene TRBJ1-2; the D is unclear. This CDR3 comprises 13 residues. The germline V and J ends were trimmed by 0 bases and 8 bases, with 10 bases remaining between them. Germline V gene lookup returns CDR1 SGHAT and CDR2 FQDESV (reference sequence). The CDR3 sequence: CASSLAQPSGYTF. The CDR3, as DNA: TGTGCCAGCAGCTTAGCCCAGCCGTCCGGCTACACCTTC.

The CDR3 nucleotides read TGTGCCAGCAGCTTAAACCTGGTCATGAACACTGAAGCTTTCTTT. Its protein product is CASSLNLVMNTEAFF. This chain connects TRBV7-3 to TRBJ1-1; D gene ambiguous. V was clipped by 1 base and J by 0 bases, with 9 bases between them. CDR3 length: 15 amino acids. Germline values: CDR1 SGHTA, CDR2 FQGTGA.